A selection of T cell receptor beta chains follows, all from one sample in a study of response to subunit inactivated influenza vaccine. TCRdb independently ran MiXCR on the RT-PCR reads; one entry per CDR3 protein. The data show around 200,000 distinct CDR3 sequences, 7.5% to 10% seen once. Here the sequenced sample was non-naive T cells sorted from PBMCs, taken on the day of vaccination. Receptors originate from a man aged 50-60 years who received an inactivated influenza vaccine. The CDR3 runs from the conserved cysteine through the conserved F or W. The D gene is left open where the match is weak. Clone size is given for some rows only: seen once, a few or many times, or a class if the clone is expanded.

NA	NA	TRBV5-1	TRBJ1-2	TGCGCCAGCAGCTTGTCCGAGGCCAGTGGCTACACCTTC	CASSLSEASGYTF
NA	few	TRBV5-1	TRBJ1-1	TGCGCCAGCAGACAGGTAATGAACACTGAAGCTTTCTTT	CASRQVMNTEAFF
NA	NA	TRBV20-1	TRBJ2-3	TGCAGTGCTAGAGATGGGCTAGCAGGAGATACGCAGTATTTT	CSARDGLAGDTQYF
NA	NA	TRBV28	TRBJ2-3	TGTGCCAGCAGTTTATCGCTGGGTAGGGGCACAGATACGCAGTATTTT	CASSLSLGRGTDTQYF
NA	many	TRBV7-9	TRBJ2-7	TGTGCCAGCAGCTTAGCGTTTAACAGTGACAGTAGCGAGCAGTACTTC	CASSLAFNSDSSEQYF
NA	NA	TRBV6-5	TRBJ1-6	TGTGCCAGCAGTTACACGAGGAGTTCACCCCTCCACTTT	CASSYTRSSPLHF
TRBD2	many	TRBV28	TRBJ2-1	TGTGCCAGCAGTCCACCTTGGGGCGGGGGGTACAATGAGCAGTTCTTC	CASSPPWGGGYNEQFF
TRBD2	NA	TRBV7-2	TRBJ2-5	TGTGCCAGCAGCTCGGGGGGGCTGGGAGAGACCCAGTACTTC	CASSSGGLGETQYF
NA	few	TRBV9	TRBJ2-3	TGTGCCAGCAGCCCCCGGTGGAGCACAGATACGCAGTATTTT	CASSPRWSTDTQYF
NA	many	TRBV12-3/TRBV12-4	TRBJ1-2	TGTGCCAGCAGTCCCGACAGGCTTTATGGCTACACCTTC	CASSPDRLYGYTF
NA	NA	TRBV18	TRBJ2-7	TGTGCCAGCTCAACCGAGCTCGCCTACGAGCAGTACTTC	CASSTELAYEQYF
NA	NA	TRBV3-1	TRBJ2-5	TGTGCCAGCAGCCAAGATTCATGGACGAGGACCCAGTACTTC	CASSQDSWTRTQYF
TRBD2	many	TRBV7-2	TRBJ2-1	TGTGCCAGCAGACCTATAGCGGGGGGAGGGTATAATGAGCAGTTCTTC	CASRPIAGGGYNEQFF
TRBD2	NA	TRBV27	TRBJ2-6	TGTGCCAGCGGGAGGGGAATGCACTCTGGGGCCAACGTCCTGACTTTC	CASGRGMHSGANVLTF
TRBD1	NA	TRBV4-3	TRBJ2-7	TGCGCCAGCAGCCCGGGGACAGGTCCTTTGCCCGAGCAGTACTTC	CASSPGTGPLPEQYF
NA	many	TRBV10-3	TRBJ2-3	TGTGCCATCAGTGAGTCGAACCCGAACACAGATACGCAGTATTTT	CAISESNPNTDTQYF
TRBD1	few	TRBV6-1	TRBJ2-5	TGTGCCAGCAGTACAGGGGGCTCTGGAGAGACCCAGTACTTC	CASSTGGSGETQYF
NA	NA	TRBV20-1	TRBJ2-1	TGCAGTGCTAGTTTGGGACCTATCTACAATGAGCAGTTCTTC	CSASLGPIYNEQFF
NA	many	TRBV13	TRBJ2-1	TGTGCCAGCAGCTATCAGCCGAACAATGAGCAGTTCTTC	CASSYQPNNEQFF
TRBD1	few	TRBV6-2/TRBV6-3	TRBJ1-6	TGTGCCAGCAGCTGGGACAGCAAATACAATTCACCCCTCCACTTT	CASSWDSKYNSPLHF
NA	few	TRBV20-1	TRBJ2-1	TGCAGTGCTCGGGGACAAGGGAAGGCGCGATACAATGAGCAGTTCTTC	CSARGQGKARYNEQFF
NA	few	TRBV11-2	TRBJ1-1	TGTGCCAGCAGCTTAGATCCGACAGGATACACTGAAGCTTTCTTT	CASSLDPTGYTEAFF
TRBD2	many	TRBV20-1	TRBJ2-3	TGCAGTGCCGGACTAGCGGGGGGGCTCGCAGATACGCAGTATTTT	CSAGLAGGLADTQYF
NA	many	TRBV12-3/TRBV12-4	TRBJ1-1	TGTGCCAGCAGACCAGGGGTGGCGTTGACTGAAGCTTTCTTT	CASRPGVALTEAFF
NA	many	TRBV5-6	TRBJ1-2	TGTGCCAGCAGCTTGGGGGGGACCGGCTATGGCTACACCTTC	CASSLGGTGYGYTF
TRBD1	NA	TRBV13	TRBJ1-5	TGTGCCAGCAGCCGGAGGGGGCAGGATCAGCCCCAGCATTTT	CASSRRGQDQPQHF
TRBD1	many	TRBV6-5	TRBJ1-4	TGTGCCAGCAGTTTCTCCGGGACAGCCGGGGAAAAACTGTTTTTT	CASSFSGTAGEKLFF
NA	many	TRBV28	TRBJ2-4	TGTGCCAGCAGTTTTGGCGGCGTAGCCAAAAACATTCAGTACTTC	CASSFGGVAKNIQYF
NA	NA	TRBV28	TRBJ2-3	TGTGCCAGCACCCTTGGTAGCCGAAATACGCAGTATTTT	CASTLGSRNTQYF
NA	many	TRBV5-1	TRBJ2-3	TGCGCCAGCAGCTTGCGCGGCACCACAGATACGCAGTATTTT	CASSLRGTTDTQYF
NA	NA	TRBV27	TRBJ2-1	TGTGCCAGCAGTTTAAGTGGGACGGTCTCCTACAATGAGCAGTTCTTC	CASSLSGTVSYNEQFF
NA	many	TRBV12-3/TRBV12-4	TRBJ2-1	TGTGCCAGCAGTCCCGAGGGGGGGCAGTACAATGAGCAGTTCTTC	CASSPEGGQYNEQFF
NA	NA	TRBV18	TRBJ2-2	TGTGCCAGCTCCCTTGAGGACAGGGAGCTGTTTTTT	CASSLEDRELFF
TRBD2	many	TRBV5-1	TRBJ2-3	TGCGCCAGCAGCTTGGAGGCGACTAGCGGAGGCACAGATACGCAGTATTTT	CASSLEATSGGTDTQYF
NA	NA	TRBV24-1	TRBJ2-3	TGTGCCACCAGTGATTCTTGGGGGTTCGCAGATACGCAGTATTTT	CATSDSWGFADTQYF
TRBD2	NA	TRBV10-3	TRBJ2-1	TGTGCCATCAGTGGTGGGACTAGCGGGGGCCGGTACAATGAGCAGTTCTTC	CAISGGTSGGRYNEQFF
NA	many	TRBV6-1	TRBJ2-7	TGTGCCAGCAGACGGCCTTACGCTTACGAGCAGTACTTC	CASRRPYAYEQYF
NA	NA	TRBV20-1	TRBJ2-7	TGCAGTGCTAGAGGGACCCACGGGTACGAGCAGTACTTC	CSARGTHGYEQYF
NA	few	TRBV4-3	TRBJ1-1	TGCGCCAGCAGCCAAGAACTGAATGGGGCTGAAGCTTTCTTT	CASSQELNGAEAFF
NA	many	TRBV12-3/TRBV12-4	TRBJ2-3	TGTGCCAGCAGTTTAGGTTTAGGGAGCACAGATACGCAGTATTTT	CASSLGLGSTDTQYF
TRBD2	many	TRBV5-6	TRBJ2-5	TGTGCCAGCAGCACCGGGACTAGAGGAGAGACCCAGTACTTC	CASSTGTRGETQYF
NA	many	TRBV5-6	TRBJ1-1	TGTGCCAGCAGCCAAGGGACAACGAACACTGAAGCTTTCTTT	CASSQGTTNTEAFF
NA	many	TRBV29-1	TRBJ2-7	TGCAGCGTTTCGGGAGGGGGCCGGGAGCAGTACTTC	CSVSGGGREQYF
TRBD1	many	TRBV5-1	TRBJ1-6	TGCGCCAGCAGCCGCGAGGGACAGGGGGCGAATTCACCCCTCCACTTT	CASSREGQGANSPLHF
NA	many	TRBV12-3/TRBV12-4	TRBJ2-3	TGTGCCAGCAGTTTGGGGCAGGGCAACACAGATACGCAGTATTTT	CASSLGQGNTDTQYF
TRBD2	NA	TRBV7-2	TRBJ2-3	TGTGCCAGCAGCCCCCGGACTAGCGGGAGGGATACGCAGTATTTT	CASSPRTSGRDTQYF
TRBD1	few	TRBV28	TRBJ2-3	TGTGCCAGCAGATTGAACAGGGGCTGGGGGGATACGCAGTATTTT	CASRLNRGWGDTQYF
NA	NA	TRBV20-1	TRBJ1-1	TGCAGTGCTAGACTGCTCGGAGGGAACACTGAAGCTTTCTTT	CSARLLGGNTEAFF
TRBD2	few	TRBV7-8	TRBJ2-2	TGTGCCAGCAGCTCTTTAGCGGGATCGAGGGGTCGGGAGCTGTTTTTT	CASSSLAGSRGRELFF
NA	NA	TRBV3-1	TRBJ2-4	TGTGCCAGCAGCCCCGGGGGGCTTCAGTACTTC	CASSPGGLQYF
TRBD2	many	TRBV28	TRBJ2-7	TGTGCCAGCAGTCAACTAGCGGGGGCCTCCTACGAGCAGTACTTC	CASSQLAGASYEQYF
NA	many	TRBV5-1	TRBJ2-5	TGCGCCAGCAGCTTCCCCTCCGGAGAGACCCAGTACTTC	CASSFPSGETQYF
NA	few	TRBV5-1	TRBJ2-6	TGCGCCAGTCGTCGGAACAGCCTCCAGGGCTCTGGGGCCAACGTCCTGACTTTC	CASRRNSLQGSGANVLTF